The next 27 T cell receptor beta chains were all read from a single sample in a study of blood T cells in healthy people across ages. The use of a sample-barcoded 5' primer and a J-beta primer mix characterized a second PCR of roughly 6 to 11 cycles. TCRdb itself ran the 5' RACE reads through MiXCR, one entry per CDR3 protein. The repertoire includes roughly 700,000 distinct CDR3 sequences, roughly 25% of them detected once, and 9% to 9.5% sits in the top ten. This sample also belongs to another study, concerning T cells of mothers and their children.

The sample was blood. These receptors all stem from a boy younger than 18 in good health.

The genes are TRBV12-3 or TRBV12-4 and TRBJ1-4, with D possibly TRBD1 on 6 matching bases. Trimming left V 3 bases short and J 3 bases short, with 14 bases between. CDR3 size: 16 residues. CDR3 bases: TGTGCCAGCAGTTTCTCCGGGGGGCCGGCTAATGAAAAACTGTTTTTT. It specifies CASSFSGGPANEKLFF.

This clonotype showed up just a few times. The rearrangement joins TRBV5-6 to TRBJ2-4; D uncertain. Germline V gene lookup returns CDR1 SGHDT and CDR2 YYEEEE. The CDR3 covers 14 residues. Trimming removed 4 bases at V and 3 bases at J, with 11 bases between. CDR3 sequence (DNA): TGTGCCAGCAGCCCCCGACGAGACAAAAACATTCAGTACTTC. It codes for CASSPRRDKNIQYF.

This clonotype was counted a few times. The rearrangement uses TRBV25-1 and TRBJ2-2, with D possibly matching TRBD1 (6 bases). CDR1 and CDR2 (germline): MGHDK, SYGVNS. V lost 1 base, J lost 1 base, and 10 bases lay in between. The CDR3 contains 16 residues. CDR3 amino acids: CASSEFRGQNTGELFF. The DNA of the CDR3 is TGTGCCAGCAGTGAATTTCGGGGACAGAACACCGGGGAGCTGTTTTTT.

The chain uses TRBV5-1 and TRBJ2-1, with 15 bases matching TRBD2. Unmatched junction bases numbered 4, after V lost 0 bases and J lost 9 bases. The CDR3 extends over 16 amino acids. Germline V gene data show CDR1 as SGHRS and CDR2 as YFSETQ. Written as DNA, the CDR3 is TGCGCCAGCAGCTTGGGGACTAGCGGGAGGGTAGGTGAGCAGTTCTTC. This translates into CASSLGTSGRVGEQFF.

The V gene is TRBV7-9, the J gene TRBJ1-2, with D hard to call. This CDR3 is built from 12 residues. V lost 5 bases and J lost 8, with 12 bases in between. Germline CDR1 reads SEHNR; CDR2 reads FQNEAQ (reference sequence). This chain's CDR3 is CASSPHLGGYTF. The CDR3 DNA follows: TGTGCCAGCAGCCCGCACCTTGGGGGCTACACCTTC.

V gene TRBV29-1 combines with J gene TRBJ2-1; D may be TRBD1 (6 bases). The CDR3 length is 14 residues. Trimming left V 7 bases short and J 4 bases short, with 17 bases between. Per germline, CDR1 SQVTM and CDR2 ANQGSEA. The CDR3 sequence: CSALTGIGYNEQFF. The CDR3 region has the DNA TGCAGCGCTCTAACAGGGATCGGTTACAATGAGCAGTTCTTC.

This clonotype has more than one count but fewer than ten. This chain connects TRBV4-1 to TRBJ1-4; 7 nucleotides agree with TRBD1. Losses at the gene ends were 3 bases for V and 8 bases for J; bases not matched to a gene: 12. Germline CDR1 reads MGHRA; CDR2 reads YSYEKL. There are 16 residues in the CDR3. The CDR3 DNA follows: TGCGCCAGCAGCCAGGCCAACAGGGGAACTGGGGAAAAACTGTTTTTT. Translated, it gives CASSQANRGTGEKLFF.

The chain carries TRBV6-6 and TRBJ1-2; D is perhaps TRBD1 (5 bases). This CDR3 spans 14 amino acids. V lost 0 bases and J 3 bases, leaving 8 bases between the germline ends. CDR1 and CDR2 from the germline V gene are MNHNY and SVGAGI (reference sequence). The CDR3 reads CASSYSMGDYGYTF. The DNA of the CDR3 is TGTGCCAGCAGTTACTCGATGGGGGACTATGGCTACACCTTC.

The chain has TRBV20-1 and TRBJ2-7; a possible D gene is TRBD1 (6 bases). The CDR3 loop spans 12 amino acids. The germline V gene encodes CDR1 DFQATT and CDR2 SNEGSKA (reference sequence). V was pared by 6 bases and J by 3 bases, with 12 bases between. The CDR3 loop reads CSAEGVHYEQYF. CDR3 nucleotide sequence: TGCAGTGCCGAGGGGGTCCACTACGAGCAGTACTTC.

This clonotype was recorded a few times. The V gene is TRBV7-6, the J gene TRBJ2-1, with 9 bases aligning to TRBD2. Germline CDR1 is SGHVS and CDR2 is FNYEAQ. The CDR3 contains 19 residues. Trimming cost V 0 bases and J 2 bases; bases outside gene matches: 11. CDR3 region: CASSLARLASGKAYNEQFF. CDR3 nucleotide sequence: TGTGCCAGCAGCTTAGCGCGGTTAGCTAGCGGGAAAGCCTACAATGAGCAGTTCTTC.

This clonotype has only a few counts. This chain joins TRBV10-3 and TRBJ2-3; D not resolved. Germline V gene sequence: CDR1 ENHRY, CDR2 SYGVKD. The CDR3 extends over 14 amino acids. The V gene lost 4 bases and the J gene lost 2 bases, with 10 bases spanning the gap. CDR3 loop: CAISVGRSTDTQYF. CDR3 nucleotides: TGTGCCATCAGTGTTGGCAGATCCACAGATACGCAGTATTTT.

The chain joins TRBV10-2 to TRBJ2-3, with D maybe TRBD2 (5 bases). CDR1 is WSHSY, CDR2 SAAADI, per germline. The CDR3 is 15 amino acids. The V end lost 2 bases, the J end lost 0 bases, and 9 bases lay between the germline ends. CDR3 nucleotides: TGCGCCAGCAGTGAGGAGGGCAGGAGCACAGATACGCAGTATTTT. Its protein is CASSEEGRSTDTQYF.

The chain combines TRBV7-8 with TRBJ2-5; D gene ambiguous. The CDR3 is 13 amino acids. Germline CDR1 and CDR2: SGHVS and FQNEAQ. V dropped 0 bases and J dropped 4 bases, with 6 bases sitting between them. CDR3 bases: TGTGCCAGCAGCTTAGCACAGCGAGAGACCCAGTACTTC. It specifies CASSLAQRETQYF.

The V call is TRBV13, the J call TRBJ2-7; 8 bases match TRBD1. J gave up 0 bases and V 4 bases, and 5 bases lay outside the gene matches. The CDR3 runs to 15 residues. Germline loops: CDR1 PRHDT, CDR2 FYEKMQ (reference sequence). CDR3 sequence (DNA): TGTGCCAGCAGCTCGACGGGACAGGCCTCCTACGAGCAGTACTTC. Translating it yields CASSSTGQASYEQYF.

This clonotype was recorded at least ten times. CDR3 coding DNA: TGTGCCAGCAGCTTACAGGGGGGCCCCTACGAGCAGTACTTC. This gives the protein CASSLQGGPYEQYF. V gene TRBV7-2 combines with J gene TRBJ2-7; D might be TRBD1 (7 bases). The germline gives CDR1 SGHTA, CDR2 FQGNSA. CDR3 length: 14 amino acids. Deletions cut 2 bases from V and 2 bases from J, with 10 bases between.

The chain carries TRBV6-6 and TRBJ2-7; D gene uncertain. The V end was cut by 2 bases, the J end by 5 bases, with 10 bases between. Germline-derived CDR1 and CDR2 are MNHNY and SVGAGI (reference sequence). The CDR3 is 13 amino acids. This chain's CDR3 is CASSYESTNEQYF. CDR3 DNA sequence: TGTGCCAGCAGTTACGAGTCGACGAACGAGCAGTACTTC.

This clonotype was seen a handful of times. The rearrangement uses TRBV29-1 and TRBJ2-1; 9 nucleotides match TRBD1. The J call may be incorrect, as the DNA end agrees better with TRBJ2-5. The CDR3 has 12 amino acids. Looked up from germline, CDR1 is SQVTM and CDR2 is ANQGSEA. In DNA form, the CDR3 reads TGCAGCGTTGAAGAACAGGGGGCGGCCCAGTACTTC. It is translated as CSVEEQGAAQYF.

V is TRBV12-3 or TRBV12-4 and J is TRBJ2-1; TRBD1 matches 8 bases. Losses at the gene ends were 0 bases for V and 6 bases for J; bases not matched to a gene: 19. The CDR3 loop spans 20 amino acids. The CDR3 nucleotides read TGTGCCAGCAGTTTAGCGCGGACAGGGTTAGCACTTCCGGGACGCAATGAGCAGTTCTTC. Encoded protein: CASSLARTGLALPGRNEQFF.

This clonotype was counted a few times. The genes are TRBV28 and TRBJ1-4; D perhaps matches TRBD1 (6 bases). CDR1 is MDHEN, CDR2 SYDVKM, per germline. The CDR3 length is 16 residues. V was shortened by 8 bases and J by 12 bases, with 28 bases between the two germline ends. CDR3 sequence reads: CASGPSRQVLTGELFF. CDR3 in DNA: TGTGCCAGCGGACCCTCAAGACAGGTCCTCACAGGAGAACTGTTTTTT.

This clonotype has more than one count but fewer than ten. This chain joins TRBV24-1 and TRBJ1-1; D not certain. Trimming took off 3 bases at V and 4 bases at J, with 11 bases between the two ends. Germline values: CDR1 KGHDR, CDR2 SFDVKD. CDR3 length: 14 residues. CDR3 amino acids: CATSDHKVPTEAFF. The CDR3 DNA reads as TGTGCCACCAGTGATCATAAAGTTCCCACTGAAGCTTTCTTT.

A few counts support this clonotype. The chain links TRBV6-5 to TRBJ1-1, with D perhaps TRBD1 (5 bases). Germline values: CDR1 MNHEY, CDR2 SVGAGI. Trimming shortened V by 0 bases and J by 1 base, and 9 bases separated the two germline ends. CDR3 length: 15 residues. The CDR3 loop reads CASSYSGPWNTEAFF. Written as DNA, the CDR3 is TGTGCCAGCAGTTACTCGGGGCCGTGGAACACTGAAGCTTTCTTT.

This chain connects TRBV4-1 to TRBJ2-1, with 10 bases aligning to TRBD1. The germline gives CDR1 MGHRA, CDR2 YSYEKL. The V and J ends lost 8 bases and 8 bases, in that order; junction bases with no gene match: 9. There are 14 residues in the CDR3. For the CDR3, the DNA is TGCGCCAGCGCGGGACAGGGGATAGTCGATGAGCAGTTCTTC. Translating it yields CASAGQGIVDEQFF.

Concerning this clonotype itself: At one end, the junction sequence differs from germline, possibly due to a read error. V usage is TRBV6-2 or TRBV6-3 and J usage is TRBJ2-3; a possible D gene is TRBD2 (5 bases). In germline, CDR1 is MNHEY, CDR2 SVGEGT. The CDR3 runs to 17 residues. This CDR3 reads CVSSYSGKLSSTDTQYF. The DNA of the CDR3 is TGTGTCAGCAGTTACTCGGGGAAACTATCCAGCACAGATACGCAGTATTTT.

A word on this clonotype: A junction end diverges from the germline sequence, so it may reflect a read error. J is TRBJ1-2 and V is TRBV2; D remains ambiguous. Germline CDR1 reads SNHLY; CDR2 reads FYNNEI. The CDR3 consists of 13 residues. DNA for the CDR3: TGTGCCAGCAGTGATAGGGTTAACCATGGCTACACCTTC. Its translation is CASSDRVNHGYTF.

A remark on this clonotype: The germline gene is not matched at one end of the junction; a read error may be the cause. The genes are TRBV9 and TRBJ2-1; TRBD1 aligns across 8 bases. CDR1 is SGDLS and CDR2 is YYNGEE in the germline V gene. The CDR3 consists of 15 residues. The CDR3 region is CASSVQGAIGNEQLF. CDR3 in DNA: TGTGCCAGCAGCGTACAGGGGGCTATCGGGAATGAGCAGCTCTTC.

This clonotype was observed a few times. Germline and junction disagree at one end, which may indicate a read error. V gene TRBV10-3 combines with J gene TRBJ1-1; D is possibly TRBD1 (5 bases). The CDR3 has 14 amino acids. The V gene's germline CDR1 is ENHRY and CDR2 SYGVKD. CDR3 residues: CAIGESLGGTEAFF. As DNA, the CDR3 is TGTGCCATCGGTGAGTCTCTGGGGGGCACTGAAGCTTTCTTT.

This clonotype was recorded many times. V is TRBV7-2 and J is TRBJ2-5; D unresolved. The germline V gene encodes CDR1 SGHTA and CDR2 FQGNSA. Trimming removed 1 base at V and 5 bases at J, with 8 bases between. The CDR3 consists of 13 residues. In nucleotides, the CDR3 is TGTGCCAGCAGCTTAGAGCTCCGGGAGACCCAGTACTTC. This translates into CASSLELRETQYF. Using reference TRBV7-2 and TRBJ2-5 for the parts outside the CDR3, the full variable domain is GAGVSQSPSNKVTEKGKDVELRCDPISGHTALYWYRQSLGQGLEFLIYFQGNSAPDKSGLPSDRFSAERTGGSVSTLTIQRTQQEDSAVYLCASSLELRETQYFGPGTRLLVL.